The source of this TCR beta chain is a study of blood T cell repertoires in COVID-19. Study overall: Some COVID-19 samples were acute and others convalescent; all came from the United States, Italy and Spain. T cells, B-cell-depleted T cells, or PBMCs supplied cDNA or gDNA.

Assay: immunoSEQ multiplex PCR; the TCRdb copy retains only in-frame clones and omits some. The repertoire holds about 89,000 clones, roughly 74% seen once, with about 6% in the top ten. Patients at the Seattle site were enrolled during active infection and followed longitudinally. The germline V and J ends were trimmed by 5 bases and 4 bases, with 12 bases remaining between them. Looked up from germline, CDR1 is SGHRS and CDR2 is YFSETQ. The length of the CDR3 is 14 residues. The source of this sequence is a man between 70 and 80 years old with COVID-19, enrolled during active disease. The sequenced sample was peripheral blood. The chain has TRBV5-1 and TRBJ2-2, with D possibly matching TRBD1 (6 bases). The chain's CDR3 is CASRSGVPTGELFF. The CDR3 nucleotides are TGCGCCAGCAGATCAGGGGTCCCCACCGGGGAGCTGTTTTTT.